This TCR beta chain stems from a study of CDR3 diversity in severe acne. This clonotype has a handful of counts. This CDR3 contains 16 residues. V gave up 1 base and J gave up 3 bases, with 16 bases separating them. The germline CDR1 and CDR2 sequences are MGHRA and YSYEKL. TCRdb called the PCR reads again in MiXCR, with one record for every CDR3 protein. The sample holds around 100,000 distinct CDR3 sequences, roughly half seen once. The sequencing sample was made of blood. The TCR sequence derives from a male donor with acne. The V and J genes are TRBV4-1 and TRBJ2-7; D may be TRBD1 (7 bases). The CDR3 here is CASSQGGGTAIYEQYF. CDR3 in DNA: TGCGCCAGCAGCCAAGGGGGCGGGACAGCGATCTACGAGCAGTACTTC.